A single sample gave rise to the 7 T cell receptor beta chains below, sequenced in a study of shared clonotypes between healthy human individuals. Method: immunoSEQ multiplex PCR; TCRdb's copy keeps in-frame clones and lacks some. The sample has over 2 million clones, around 95% seen once. The sample was naive CD4+ T cells sorted from blood. Subset: CD45RA+ positively selected. Source of these receptors: a man aged 18 to 35 in good health.

This clone appeared once. This chain uses TRBV30 with TRBJ1-2, with a possible D match to TRBD1 (6 bases). CDR1 and CDR2 (germline): GTSNPN, SVGIG (reference sequence). The V and J ends lost 8 bases and 7 bases respectively, with 11 bases between them. This CDR3 comprises 10 residues. Written as DNA, the CDR3 is TGTGCCATTACAGGGATTGGCTACACCTTC. It codes for CAITGIGYTF.

The chain combines TRBV28 with TRBJ2-1, with TRBD2 identical over 8 bases. Germline V gene sequence: CDR1 MDHEN, CDR2 SYDVKM. The trim removed 5 bases at V and 4 bases at J, leaving 10 bases unmatched. This CDR3 spans 16 amino acids. Written as DNA, the CDR3 is TGTGCCAGCAGTGCCTGGGTTAGCGGGGTATACAATGAGCAGTTCTTC. Its translation: CASSAWVSGVYNEQFF.

As regards this clone: This CDR3 is also generated by other DNA sequences in the sample. This rearrangement joins TRBV11-2 to TRBJ2-3, with D unclear. The CDR3 runs to 14 residues. CDR1 and CDR2 (germline): SGHAT, FQNNGV. The V end was cut by 1 base, the J end by 2 bases, with 7 bases between. CDR3 loop: CASSLAGLTDTQYF. In DNA form, the CDR3 reads TGTGCCAGCAGCTTAGCCGGGCTCACAGATACGCAGTATTTT.

The V call is TRBV28, the J call TRBJ2-7; possibly TRBD2 for D (6 bases). CDR1 is MDHEN, CDR2 SYDVKM, per germline. Trimming took off 7 bases at V and 2 bases at J, with 21 bases between the two ends. This CDR3 is built from 16 residues. The CDR3 bases are TGTGCCAGCACTAACTTTGGGCGGGATAACGCCTACGAGCAGTACTTC. It encodes CASTNFGRDNAYEQYF.

The CDR3 region is CASSFEGQGKSSPLHF. The CDR3 DNA reads as TGTGCCAGCAGCTTTGAGGGACAGGGTAAAAGTTCACCCCTCCACTTT. The rearrangement joins TRBV7-8 to TRBJ1-6, with 9 bases that match TRBD1. CDR3 size: 16 residues. V lost 3 bases to trimming and J lost 9 bases; unmatched junction nucleotides: 9. Germline V gives CDR1 SGHVS, CDR2 FQNEAQ.

A single count supports this clone. The chain combines TRBV7-9 with TRBJ2-2; D may be TRBD2 (6 bases). The germline gives CDR1 SEHNR, CDR2 FQNEAQ (reference sequence). Trimming took off 5 bases at V and 0 bases at J, with 7 bases between the two ends. The length of the CDR3 is 14 residues. DNA of the CDR3: TGTGCCAGCAGCCGGGACTCGAACACCGGGGAGCTGTTTTTT. Its protein is CASSRDSNTGELFF.

This chain links TRBV6-5 with TRBJ2-2; 8 positions match TRBD2. Germline assignment: CDR1 MNHEY and CDR2 SVGAGI. With V trimmed by 5 bases and J by 5 bases, 4 bases remained unmatched. The CDR3 is made up of 14 amino acids. Here the CDR3 DNA reads TGTGCCAGCAGTCGTCCTAGCGGGACCGGGGAGCTGTTTTTT. Translation: CASSRPSGTGELFF.